This passage covers 24 T cell receptor beta chains from one sample sequenced in a study of shared clonotypes between healthy human individuals. Produced via immunoSEQ multiplex PCR; TCRdb's table is partial and in-frame only. The data hold millions of clones, with approximately 93% observed a single time. The source material was naive CD4+ T cells from PBMCs. Indicated subset: CD45RA+ positively selected. Receptors originate from a man aged 18 to 35 in good health. Some clones in this sample may be carry-over from other donors' samples.

J is TRBJ2-5 and V is TRBV5-1, with TRBD2 matching over 8 bases. V shed 5 bases, J shed 10 bases, and the junction held 13 bases outside the gene matches. The germline gives CDR1 SGHRS, CDR2 YFSETQ. CDR3 length equals 14 residues. This CDR3 is CASRVAGTSRDQYF. The CDR3 nucleotides read TGCGCCAGCAGGGTGGCCGGGACTAGTCGAGACCAGTACTTC.

The chain employs TRBV12-5 and TRBJ2-3; tentatively, D is TRBD1 (6 bases). Germline values: CDR1 LGHNT, CDR2 FRNRAP. Trimming left V 6 bases short and J 3 bases short, with 10 bases between. This CDR3 contains 13 residues. This CDR3 is CASGPGVTDTQYF. The CDR3 nucleotides read TGTGCTAGTGGCCCAGGGGTAACAGATACGCAGTATTTT.

J is TRBJ2-3 and V is TRBV5-1, with 7 bases matching TRBD1. This CDR3 region has 15 residues. Germline V gives CDR1 SGHRS, CDR2 YFSETQ. V gave up 4 bases and J gave up 2 bases; unmatched junction bases: 7. Here the CDR3 reads CASSQTGFNTDTQYF. The CDR3 DNA is TGCGCCAGCAGCCAGACAGGGTTTAACACAGATACGCAGTATTTT.

This chain links TRBV10-1 with TRBJ1-3; D is possibly TRBD1 (6 bases). Germline CDR1 WNHNN, CDR2 SYGVQD (reference sequence). The CDR3 is 14 residues long. The V end was cut by 10 bases, the J end by 1 base, with 14 bases between. CDR3 nucleotides: TGCGCCACCAGGGGTGTGAAATCTGGAAACACCATATATTTT. It translates to CATRGVKSGNTIYF.

The gene calls are TRBV7-2 and TRBJ2-3, with 13 bases that match TRBD2. V was pared by 4 bases and J by 0 bases, with 1 base of the junction left unmatched. CDR3 length: 16 amino acids. Germline loops: CDR1 SGHTA, CDR2 FQGNSA. The CDR3 reads CASSWGLAGSTDTQYF. The CDR3 nucleotides read TGTGCCAGCAGCTGGGGACTAGCGGGGAGCACAGATACGCAGTATTTT.

This clone was recorded only once. The identical CDR3 is also encoded by other nucleotide sequences in the sample. The CDR3 DNA is TGTGCCAGCAGTCCCGGGACTGGCAGGTACAATGAGCAGTTCTTC. This translates into CASSPGTGRYNEQFF. V usage is TRBV28 and J usage is TRBJ2-1; tentatively, D is TRBD2 (6 bases). CDR3 length equals 15 residues. Germline V gene data show CDR1 as MDHEN and CDR2 as SYDVKM. The germline V and J ends were trimmed by 5 bases and 4 bases, with 15 bases remaining between them.

The rearrangement joins TRBV28 to TRBJ2-7; TRBD2 is a possible D gene (5 bases). In germline, CDR1 is MDHEN, CDR2 SYDVKM. Trimming stripped 2 bases from V and 0 bases from J, with 11 bases between. This CDR3 comprises 15 residues. The CDR3 is CASSLEGRFSYEQYF. DNA of the CDR3: TGTGCCAGCAGTTTAGAGGGCCGGTTCTCCTACGAGCAGTACTTC.

The V call is TRBV27, the J call TRBJ2-7, with TRBD1 matching over 9 bases. Trimming at V came to 8 bases and at J to 6 bases, leaving 11 bases not matched to a gene. CDR1 and CDR2 (germline): MNHEY, SMNVEV (reference sequence). The CDR3 sequence is 14 residues long. The CDR3 DNA reads as TGTGCCAGCGGCCGCTGGGACAGGGAAGGCGAGCAGTACTTC. Protein product: CASGRWDREGEQYF.

This clone was observed a few times. This specimen includes other DNA sequences encoding the same CDR3. This chain joins TRBV30 and TRBJ2-3; D uncertain. The germline V and J ends were trimmed by 2 bases and 2 bases, with 2 bases remaining between them. Germline-derived CDR1 and CDR2 are GTSNPN and SVGIG (reference sequence). The CDR3 covers 11 residues. The CDR3 DNA is TGTGCCTGGAGTCCCACAGATACGCAGTATTTT. Protein sequence: CAWSPTDTQYF.

The J gene is TRBJ1-4, the V gene TRBV7-2; 8 positions agree with TRBD1. CDR1 and CDR2 (germline): SGHTA, FQGNSA. Trimming cost V 4 bases and J 2 bases; bases outside gene matches: 3. This CDR3 has 15 amino acids. The CDR3 DNA reads TGTGCCAGCAGCTCCAGGGGGCCCACTAATGAAAAACTGTTTTTT. It translates to CASSSRGPTNEKLFF.

CDR3 amino acids: CASSLAAGGPRAYNEQFF. DNA of the CDR3: TGTGCCAGCAGCTTGGCAGCGGGAGGGCCGAGGGCCTACAATGAGCAGTTCTTC. V gene TRBV5-4 combines with J gene TRBJ2-1; TRBD2 aligns across 10 bases. The trim removed 0 bases at V and 2 bases at J, leaving 8 bases unmatched. Germline V CDR1 and CDR2: SGHNT, YYREEE (reference sequence). CDR3 length: 18 residues.

The chain joins TRBV7-7 to TRBJ2-2, with 13 bases fitting TRBD2. The CDR3 contains 17 residues. Germline CDR1 SSHAT, CDR2 FNYEAQ (reference sequence). The V segment lost 0 bases and the J segment 5 bases; nucleotides outside the gene matches: 3. The CDR3: CASSLAALAGGTGELFF. In nucleotides, the CDR3 is TGTGCCAGCAGCTTAGCTGCACTAGCGGGAGGGACCGGGGAGCTGTTTTTT.

The chain recombines TRBV6-1 with TRBJ1-5; D call uncertain. The ends were cut back, 0 bases at V and 0 bases at J, with 9 bases in the middle. The CDR3 runs to 16 residues. From germline, CDR1 is MNHNS and CDR2 SASEGT. This CDR3 is CASSEASPYSNQPQHF. CDR3 DNA: TGTGCCAGCAGTGAAGCGTCCCCCTATAGCAATCAGCCCCAGCATTTT.

The rearrangement links TRBV7-6 to TRBJ1-4; 7 bases are shared with TRBD1. The CDR3 length is 14 residues. Losses at the gene ends were 5 bases for V and 8 bases for J; bases not matched to a gene: 8. Germline V lookup: CDR1 SGHVS, CDR2 FNYEAQ. CDR3 DNA sequence: TGTGCCAGCAGCGCGACAGGGAGGGTCGAAAAACTGTTTTTT. Encoded protein: CASSATGRVEKLFF.

The CDR3 DNA reads TGTGCCACCAGCCTCCAGCGCTTAGATTACAATGAGCAGTTCTTC. This translates into CATSLQRLDYNEQFF. This chain uses TRBV15 with TRBJ2-1; no reliable D call. V was shortened by 5 bases and J by 4 bases, with 15 bases between the two germline ends. Germline CDR1 reads LNHNV; CDR2 reads YYDKDF (reference sequence). This CDR3 comprises 15 residues.

Remarks on this clone: This same CDR3 is encoded by further DNA sequences in the sample. The V call is TRBV4-1, the J call TRBJ2-7; TRBD2 matches 8 bases. V lost 1 base and J lost 1; bases outside the gene matches: 3. CDR3 length: 15 residues. Germline CDR1 is MGHRA and CDR2 is YSYEKL. CDR3 region: CASSQAGGRSYEQYF. As DNA, the CDR3 is TGCGCCAGCAGCCAAGCGGGAGGGCGGTCCTACGAGCAGTACTTC.

V is TRBV28 and J is TRBJ2-5, with TRBD1 identical over 7 bases. The V segment lost 7 bases and the J segment 0 bases; nucleotides outside the gene matches: 11. Germline assignment: CDR1 MDHEN and CDR2 SYDVKM. The length of the CDR3 is 16 residues. The CDR3 sequence is CASTPTTGTNQETQYF. The CDR3, as DNA: TGTGCCAGCACCCCGACGACAGGGACCAACCAAGAGACCCAGTACTTC.

This clone was seen a few times. The rearrangement joins TRBV11-2 to TRBJ2-5; possibly TRBD1 or TRBD2 for D (5 bases each). Trimming removed 1 base at V and 1 base at J, with 7 bases between. From germline, CDR1 is SGHAT and CDR2 FQNNGV. This CDR3 is 14 amino acids long. CDR3 amino acids: CASSLGGAQETQYF. The CDR3 region has the DNA TGTGCCAGCAGCTTAGGAGGGGCCCAAGAGACCCAGTACTTC.

This sequence joins TRBV14 and TRBJ1-1; D is possibly TRBD1 (6 bases). Trimming cost V 6 bases and J 1 base, with 12 bases left between them. Germline V gives CDR1 SGHDN, CDR2 FVKESK. The CDR3 contains 14 residues. Written as DNA, the CDR3 is TGTGCCAGCAGTCGACAGGTTGGGAACACTGAAGCTTTCTTT. The encoded protein is CASSRQVGNTEAFF.

This chain joins TRBV7-2 and TRBJ2-4; TRBD1 agrees at 10 bases. CDR1 SGHTA and CDR2 FQGNSA come from the germline V gene. Unmatched junction bases numbered 8, after V lost 3 bases and J lost 9 bases. There are 15 residues in the CDR3. CDR3 sequence: CASSFPGQGSGIQYF. The CDR3 DNA sequence: TGTGCCAGCAGCTTCCCGGGACAGGGGAGCGGCATTCAGTACTTC.

The chain couples TRBV9 to TRBJ2-5, with 7 bases lining up with TRBD2. Germline values: CDR1 SGDLS, CDR2 YYNGEE. V shed 4 bases, J shed 1 base, and the junction held 4 bases outside the gene matches. The CDR3 sequence is 14 residues long. This chain's CDR3 is CASSPASGQETQYF. The CDR3 DNA sequence: TGTGCCAGCAGCCCTGCTAGCGGCCAAGAGACCCAGTACTTC.

The chain links TRBV18 to TRBJ2-1; D perhaps matches TRBD1 (5 bases). The ends were cut back, 2 bases at V and 9 bases at J, with 17 bases in the middle. Germline loops: CDR1 KGHSH, CDR2 LQKENI. This CDR3 is 15 amino acids long. As DNA, the CDR3 is TGTGCCAGCTCACCAGGTAAAGGGGCTGGAGCTGAGCAGTTCTTC. It translates to CASSPGKGAGAEQFF.

The gene calls are TRBV29-1 and TRBJ2-3; D uncertain. The germline V gene encodes CDR1 SQVTM and CDR2 ANQGSEA. Trimming pared 4 bases from V and 7 bases from J, leaving 15 bases between. The CDR3 covers 13 residues. CDR3 nucleotide sequence: TGCAGCGTTGGGGCAGGTTTCAAGTATACGCAGTATTTT. Encoded protein: CSVGAGFKYTQYF.

Note on this clone: At the DNA level, this CDR3 is encoded by other sequences in the same sample as well. The genes are TRBV5-1 and TRBJ2-5; D remains unclear. This CDR3 region has 13 residues. V lost 1 base to trimming and J lost 2 bases, with 6 bases between them. Germline V gene data show CDR1 as SGHRS and CDR2 as YFSETQ. The CDR3 protein is CASSLTRQETQYF. The DNA for the CDR3 is TGCGCCAGCAGCTTGACCAGGCAAGAGACCCAGTACTTC.